Presented here are 25 T cell receptor beta chains from one specimen sequenced in a study of T cell repertoires in cytomegalovirus infection (dated by TCRdb to 2018 to 2020). The treatment or condition label for this specimen denotes: in vitro stimulation with specific CMV peptide epitopes to enrich CMV-specific T cells. For these TCRs, the target antigens are not known. This sample was sequenced with an Illumina HiSeq 1500. TCRdb handled the public reads itself, with Q25 trimming in fastp and clone calling in MiXCR, and kept productive beta chains. Each CDR3 protein gets just one entry, which takes the most common genes and DNA from the rows behind it. Here the sample has roughly 180,000 distinct CDR3 sequences; less than 25% occur a single time. 20% to 30% of the sample rests with the top ten. Here the sequenced sample was CD8+ T cells from cultured PBMCs, taken from culture after CMV antigen stimulation. The receptors shown here come from a human donor in good health (CMV status not recorded). Some clones in this sample may be carry-over from other donors' samples.

This clonotype was recorded a few times. The chain couples TRBV20-1 to TRBJ1-1; no clear D gene. V was pared by 0 bases and J by 2 bases, with 13 bases between. CDR1 DFQATT and CDR2 SNEGSKA come from the germline V gene (reference sequence). This CDR3 has 15 amino acids. Here the CDR3 DNA reads TGCAGTGCTAGAGATCTTTATTCCCAAAACACTGAAGCTTTCTTT. Encoded protein: CSARDLYSQNTEAFF.

This chain links TRBV20-1 with TRBJ1-1; D is ambiguous. This CDR3 comprises 12 residues. Trimming shortened V by 3 bases and J by 1 base, and 6 bases separated the two germline ends. Looked up from germline, CDR1 is DFQATT and CDR2 is SNEGSKA (reference sequence). The CDR3 DNA sequence: TGCAGTGCTAGGCCGGGGAACACTGAAGCTTTCTTT. Its protein is CSARPGNTEAFF.

J is TRBJ1-3 and V is TRBV6-1; unclear D gene. The V end was cut by 1 base, the J end by 0 bases, with 7 bases between. Germline V CDR1 and CDR2: MNHNS, SASEGT. This CDR3 spans 15 amino acids. The CDR3 spells CASSEVGSSGNTIYF. Here the CDR3 DNA reads TGTGCCAGCAGTGAAGTGGGGAGCTCTGGAAACACCATATATTTT.

This clonotype was picked up a small number of times. This chain uses TRBV7-9 with TRBJ2-7, with 7 nucleotides matching TRBD1. The CDR3 sequence is 16 residues long. V was clipped by 3 bases and J by 1 base; unmatched bases: 9. Looked up from germline, CDR1 is SEHNR and CDR2 is FQNEAQ (reference sequence). The CDR3 DNA reads TGTGCCAGCAGCTTCGAAGGGGGCGCCGGGTCCTACGAGCAGTACTTC. Translation: CASSFEGGAGSYEQYF.

This clonotype was detected a few times. V gene TRBV2 combines with J gene TRBJ1-5; the D gene is possibly TRBD1 (5 bases). The CDR3 consists of 14 residues. Trimming stripped 4 bases from V and 2 bases from J, with 9 bases between. Per the germline V gene, CDR1 is SNHLY and CDR2 is FYNNEI. The CDR3 loop reads CASSVWGGNQPQHF. CDR3 coding DNA: TGTGCCAGCAGTGTGTGGGGGGGCAATCAGCCCCAGCATTTT.

This clonotype was observed a few times. The chain has TRBV7-6 and TRBJ2-5; weak D call: TRBD1 (5 bases). V lost 1 base to trimming and J lost 2 bases, with 11 bases between them. The germline CDR1 and CDR2 sequences are SGHVS and FNYEAQ. The CDR3 sequence is 15 residues long. CDR3 sequence reads: CASSLEGSDQETQYF. CDR3 in DNA: TGTGCCAGCAGCTTAGAGGGGTCAGATCAAGAGACCCAGTACTTC.

This clonotype showed up just a few times. This chain uses TRBV27 with TRBJ2-1; 10 bases fit TRBD1. V gave up 6 bases and J gave up 6 bases; unmatched junction bases: 8. The CDR3 covers 15 residues. Germline V gene data show CDR1 as MNHEY and CDR2 as SMNVEV (reference sequence). The chain's CDR3 is CASRLPGQGLNEQFF. CDR3 nucleotides: TGTGCCAGCAGACTCCCGGGACAGGGGCTCAATGAGCAGTTCTTC.

The gene calls are TRBV6-2 or TRBV6-3 and TRBJ2-4; tentatively, D is TRBD1 (5 bases). The length of the CDR3 is 17 residues. Germline CDR1 and CDR2: MNHEY and SVGEGT. Trimming pared 3 bases from V and 0 bases from J, leaving 15 bases between. The CDR3 DNA follows: TGTGCCAGCAGTTATTACGACAGCAGATTAGCCAAAAACATTCAGTACTTC. Residues: CASSYYDSRLAKNIQYF.

The chain links TRBV4-3 to TRBJ1-1, with D possibly being TRBD1 (5 bases). CDR1 is LGHNA, CDR2 YSLEER, per germline. Trimming removed 2 bases from V and 0 bases from J, with 13 bases in between. This CDR3 has 16 residues. The CDR3 reads CASSQFPRQLNTEAFF. As DNA, the CDR3 is TGCGCCAGCAGCCAATTTCCGCGACAGTTGAACACTGAAGCTTTCTTT.

This clonotype was picked up a small number of times. The chain recombines TRBV6-2 or TRBV6-3 with TRBJ1-5, with no clear D. The CDR3 runs to 13 residues. V dropped 6 bases and J dropped 3 bases, with 9 bases sitting between them. CDR1 is MNHEY and CDR2 is SVGEGT in the germline V gene. In DNA, the CDR3 is TGTGCCAGCAGAATAACCTACAATCAGCCCCAGCATTTT. It yields the protein CASRITYNQPQHF.

The gene calls are TRBV7-2 and TRBJ2-1; 12 nucleotides match TRBD2. The CDR3 is 15 amino acids. Unmatched junction bases numbered 4, after V lost 6 bases and J lost 4 bases. Germline loops: CDR1 SGHTA, CDR2 FQGNSA. CDR3 residues: CASRETSGGYNEQFF. The CDR3 DNA follows: TGTGCCAGCAGAGAAACTAGCGGGGGGTACAATGAGCAGTTCTTC.

The rearrangement links TRBV6-2 or TRBV6-3 to TRBJ1-1; D is ambiguous. The V gene's germline CDR1 is MNHEY and CDR2 SVGEGT. The ends were cut back, 6 bases at V and 5 bases at J, with 19 bases in the middle. The CDR3 covers 15 residues. In nucleotides, the CDR3 is TGTGCCAGCAGCTCCGGACCAGGCGTGGTGACTGAAGCTTTCTTT. Translating it yields CASSSGPGVVTEAFF.

The chain links TRBV6-5 to TRBJ2-2, with D tentatively TRBD2 (5 bases). V was pared by 2 bases and J by 6 bases, with 7 bases between. This CDR3 has 13 amino acids. CDR1 MNHEY and CDR2 SVGAGI come from the germline V gene. In nucleotides, the CDR3 is TGTGCCAGCAGTTACCGGGGATCCGGGGAGCTGTTTTTT. Translation: CASSYRGSGELFF.

This clonotype was picked up a small number of times. The gene calls are TRBV7-9 and TRBJ1-2, with D uncertain. In germline, CDR1 is SEHNR, CDR2 FQNEAQ (reference sequence). This CDR3 is 13 amino acids long. Trimming left V 7 bases short and J 6 bases short, with 15 bases between. CDR3 DNA sequence: TGTGCCAGCATTAGATTGGAAGGGAATGGCTACACCTTC. The encoded protein is CASIRLEGNGYTF.

This clonotype showed up just a few times. The chain carries TRBV4-1 and TRBJ1-2; no reliable D call. This CDR3 is 13 amino acids long. V lost 0 bases, J lost 8 bases, and 10 bases lay in between. Germline assignment: CDR1 MGHRA and CDR2 YSYEKL. The CDR3 DNA sequence: TGCGCCAGCAGCCAAGAAACGGCATGGGGCTACACCTTC. This sequence encodes CASSQETAWGYTF.

The chain employs TRBV5-5 and TRBJ2-3; TRBD2 is a possible D gene (6 bases). Trimming cost V 1 base and J 2 bases, with 17 bases left between them. CDR1 is SGHKS, CDR2 YYEKEE, per germline (reference sequence). This CDR3 is built from 17 residues. This CDR3 is CASSLYGRDETTDTQYF. In DNA, the CDR3 is TGTGCCAGCAGCTTGTACGGGAGAGACGAAACCACAGATACGCAGTATTTT.

The chain joins TRBV12-3 or TRBV12-4 to TRBJ2-7, with D perhaps being TRBD1 or TRBD2 (5 bases each). The CDR3 has 14 residues. Trimming took 4 bases from V and 3 from J, leaving 13 bases between them. The CDR3 coding sequence is TGTGCCAGCAGTTCCTTCCGGGACGTCTACGAGCAGTACTTC. Its protein product is CASSSFRDVYEQYF.

This clonotype has only a few counts. The rearrangement uses TRBV6-1 and TRBJ2-5, with D unclear. The V end was cut by 1 base, the J end by 5 bases, with 14 bases between. This CDR3 spans 15 amino acids. Germline assignment: CDR1 MNHNS and CDR2 SASEGT. CDR3 protein: CASSEVGRIRETQYF. CDR3 sequence (DNA): TGTGCCAGCAGTGAAGTGGGAAGGATAAGGGAGACCCAGTACTTC.

This clonotype was observed a few times. CDR3 nucleotide sequence: TGTGCCAGCAGCTTAGACAGGGTGCCGTTTGGGGATCAGCCCCAGCATTTT. It specifies CASSLDRVPFGDQPQHF. The chain has TRBV7-2 and TRBJ1-5, with D perhaps matching TRBD1 (6 bases). CDR1 is SGHTA, CDR2 FQGNSA, per germline. V lost 1 base to trimming and J lost 5 bases, with 18 bases between them. The CDR3 has 17 residues.

The rearrangement uses TRBV25-1 and TRBJ1-4; 7 nucleotides line up with TRBD1. From germline, CDR1 is MGHDK and CDR2 SYGVNS. J gave up 8 bases and V 3 bases, and 9 bases lay outside the gene matches. The CDR3 loop spans 15 amino acids. Here the CDR3 reads CASSDEGAWREKLFF. The CDR3, as DNA: TGTGCCAGCAGTGACGAGGGGGCTTGGAGGGAAAAACTGTTTTTT.

This clonotype showed up just a few times. The chain has TRBV7-2 and TRBJ1-4; no reliable D call. The ends were cut back, 2 bases at V and 0 bases at J, with 13 bases in the middle. Germline CDR1 and CDR2: SGHTA and FQGNSA. The CDR3 runs 17 residues. CDR3 loop: CASSLRNSYATNEKLFF. CDR3 nucleotides: TGTGCCAGCAGCTTAAGAAACAGCTATGCAACTAATGAAAAACTGTTTTTT.

Of note for this clonotype: An end of the junction does not agree with germline; a read error may underlie this. The chain uses TRBV27 and TRBJ2-1, with D perhaps TRBD1 or TRBD2 (5 bases each). CDR3 length: 16 amino acids. The germline CDR1 and CDR2 sequences are MNHEY and SMNVEV (reference sequence). The CDR3 loop reads CVSSPRDGLTYNEQFF. CDR3 DNA sequence: TGTGTCAGCAGTCCTCGGGACGGATTGACCTACAATGAGCAGTTCTTC.

This rearrangement joins TRBV7-3 to TRBJ2-4; a weak D match, TRBD1 (6 bases). Germline CDR1 reads SGHTA; CDR2 reads FQGTGA. There are 16 residues in the CDR3. Trimming cost V 5 bases and J 5 bases, with 19 bases left between them. CDR3 DNA sequence: TGTGCCAGCAGCCCACGGAATGGGGGCCGGGAAAACATTCAGTACTTC. Translated, it gives CASSPRNGGRENIQYF.

The rearrangement joins TRBV7-9 to TRBJ2-3; the D is unclear. Germline V CDR1 and CDR2: SEHNR, FQNEAQ (reference sequence). The CDR3 consists of 12 residues. V lost 5 bases and J lost 8, with 11 bases in between. CDR3 sequence reads: CASSRTAGTQYF. CDR3 nucleotides: TGTGCCAGCAGCCGAACAGCCGGTACGCAGTATTTT. Full variable domain (outside the CDR3, taken from reference TRBV7-9 and TRBJ2-3): DTGVSQNPRHKITKRGQNVTFRCDPISEHNRLYWYRQTLGQGPEFLTYFQNEAQLEKSRLLSDRFSAERPKGSFSTLEIQRTEQGDSAMYLCASSRTAGTQYFGPGTRLTVL.

This clonotype was found a few times. The chain recombines TRBV7-2 with TRBJ1-1; D remains unclear. CDR3 length equals 15 residues. Germline V gene lookup returns CDR1 SGHTA and CDR2 FQGNSA. Trimming cost V 2 bases and J 3 bases, with 13 bases left between them. The CDR3 DNA follows: TGTGCCAGCAGCTTAATCTGGGGAGGGTACACTGAAGCTTTCTTT. This sequence encodes CASSLIWGGYTEAFF.